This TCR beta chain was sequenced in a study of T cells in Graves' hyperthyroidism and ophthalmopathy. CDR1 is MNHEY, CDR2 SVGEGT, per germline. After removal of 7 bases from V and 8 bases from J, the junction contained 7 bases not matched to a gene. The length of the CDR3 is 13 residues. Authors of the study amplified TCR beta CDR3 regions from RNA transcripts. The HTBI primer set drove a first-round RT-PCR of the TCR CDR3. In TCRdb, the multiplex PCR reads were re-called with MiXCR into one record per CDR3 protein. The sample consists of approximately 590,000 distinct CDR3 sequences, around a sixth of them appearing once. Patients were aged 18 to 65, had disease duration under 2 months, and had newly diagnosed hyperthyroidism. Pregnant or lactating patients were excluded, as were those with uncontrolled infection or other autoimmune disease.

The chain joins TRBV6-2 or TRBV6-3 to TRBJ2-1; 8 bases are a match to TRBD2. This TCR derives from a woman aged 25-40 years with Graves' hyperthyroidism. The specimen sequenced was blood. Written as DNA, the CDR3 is TGTGCCAGCATGCCCGGGGGGGCGCATGAGCAGTTCTTC. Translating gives CASMPGGAHEQFF.